A single sample is the source of the 2 T cell receptor beta chains below, sequenced in a study of T-cell memory formation after mild COVID-19. One entry per CDR3 protein, called by TCRdb with MiXCR from the 5' RACE reads. The table includes under 550,000 distinct CDR3 sequences, roughly 20% detected once. Sequenced sample: PBMCs or a T cell subset sorted from them (not recorded which). The receptors were sampled from an adult woman who had mild COVID-19 (a few samples of this study predate the infection). Cell type and time point are not known.

The V call is TRBV3-1, the J call TRBJ1-4; no clear D. The CDR3 extends over 13 amino acids. Deletions cut 3 bases from V and 7 bases from J, with 9 bases between. Looked up from germline, CDR1 is LGHDT and CDR2 is YNNKEL (reference sequence). The CDR3 DNA sequence: TGTGCCAGCAGCCACGCGCCGGGTGAAAAACTGTTTTTT. Translated, it gives CASSHAPGEKLFF.

This clonotype was found a few times. This sequence joins TRBV15 and TRBJ2-1; D remains unclear. This CDR3 is built from 13 residues. V dropped 9 bases and J dropped 0 bases, with 9 bases sitting between them. Germline V gene data show CDR1 as LNHNV and CDR2 as YYDKDF (reference sequence). CDR3 region: CATASGSYNEQFF. The CDR3, as DNA: TGTGCCACGGCGTCCGGCTCCTACAATGAGCAGTTCTTC. The variable domain in full, completed from reference TRBV15 and TRBJ2-1, reads DAMVIQNPRYQVTQFGKPVTLSCSQTLNHNVMYWYQQKSSQAPKLLFHYYDKDFNNEADTPDNFQSRRPNTSFCFLDIRSPGLGDTAMYLCATASGSYNEQFFGPGTRLTVL.